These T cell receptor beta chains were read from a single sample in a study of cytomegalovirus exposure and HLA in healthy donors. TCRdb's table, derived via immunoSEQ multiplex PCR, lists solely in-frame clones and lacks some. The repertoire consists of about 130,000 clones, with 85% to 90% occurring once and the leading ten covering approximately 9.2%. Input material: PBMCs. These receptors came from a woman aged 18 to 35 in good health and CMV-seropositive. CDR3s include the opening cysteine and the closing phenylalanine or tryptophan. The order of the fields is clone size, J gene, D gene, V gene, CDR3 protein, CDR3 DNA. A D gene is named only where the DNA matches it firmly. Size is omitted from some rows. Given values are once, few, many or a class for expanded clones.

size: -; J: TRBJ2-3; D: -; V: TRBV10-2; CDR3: CASSGQLASTQYF; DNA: TGCGCCAGCAGTGGGCAACTAGCCAGCACGCAGTATTTT
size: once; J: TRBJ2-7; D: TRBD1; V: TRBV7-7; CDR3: CASSSGTGDEQYF; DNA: TGTGCCAGCAGCTCCGGGACAGGGGACGAGCAGTACTTC
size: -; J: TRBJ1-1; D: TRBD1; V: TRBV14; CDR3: CASSPDRSRSEAFF; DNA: TGTGCCAGCAGCCCGGACAGGAGCCGATCTGAAGCTTTCTTT
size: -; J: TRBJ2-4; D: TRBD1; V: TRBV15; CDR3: CATSRGSRDRETIQYF; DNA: TGTGCCACCAGCAGAGGTTCCCGGGACAGGGAAACCATTCAGTACTTC
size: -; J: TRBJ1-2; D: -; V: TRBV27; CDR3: CASLVRGGLNYGYTF; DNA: TGTGCCAGCCTAGTCCGTGGGGGCTTGAACTATGGCTACACCTTC
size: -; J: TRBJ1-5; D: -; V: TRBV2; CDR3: CASSSGQIHSNQPQHF; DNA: TGTGCCAGCAGTTCCGGACAGATTCATAGCAATCAGCCCCAGCATTTT
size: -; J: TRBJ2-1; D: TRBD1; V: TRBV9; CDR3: CASSGTGENEQFF; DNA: TGTGCCAGCAGCGGGACAGGGGAGAATGAGCAGTTCTTC
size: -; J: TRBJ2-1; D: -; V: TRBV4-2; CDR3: CASSQESGGYNEQFF; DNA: TGTGCCAGCAGCCAAGAAAGCGGTGGATACAATGAGCAGTTCTTC
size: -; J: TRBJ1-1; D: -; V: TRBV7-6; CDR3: CASSSRGDTEAFF; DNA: TGTGCCAGCAGCTCACGGGGGGACACTGAAGCTTTCTTT
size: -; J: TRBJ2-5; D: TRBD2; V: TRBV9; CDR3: CASSQGLAGVQETQYF; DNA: TGTGCCAGCAGCCAAGGACTAGCGGGGGTTCAAGAGACCCAGTACTTC
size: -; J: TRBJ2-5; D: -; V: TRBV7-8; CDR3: CASSPKETQYF; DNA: TGTGCCAGCAGCCCAAAAGAGACCCAGTACTTC
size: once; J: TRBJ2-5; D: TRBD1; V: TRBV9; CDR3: CASSSDRGWETQYF; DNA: TGTGCCAGCAGCTCAGACAGGGGATGGGAGACCCAGTACTTC
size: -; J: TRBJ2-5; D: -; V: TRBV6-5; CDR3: CASSYDGTHQETQYF; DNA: TGTGCCAGCAGTTACGATGGGACTCATCAAGAGACCCAGTACTTC
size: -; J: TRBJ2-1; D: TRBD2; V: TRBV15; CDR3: CATSREAGAYNEQFF; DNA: TGTGCCACCAGCAGAGAAGCGGGGGCCTACAATGAGCAGTTCTTC
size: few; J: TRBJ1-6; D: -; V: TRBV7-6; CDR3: CASSPSWRDSPLHF; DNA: TGTGCCAGCAGCCCATCGTGGCGGGATTCACCCCTCCACTTT
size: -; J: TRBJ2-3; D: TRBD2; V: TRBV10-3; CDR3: CASGGDTQYF; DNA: TGTGCCTCCGGGGGGGATACGCAGTATTTT
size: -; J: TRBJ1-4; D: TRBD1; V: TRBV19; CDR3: CAKRLQGAANEKLFF; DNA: TGTGCCAAACGCTTACAGGGGGCAGCTAATGAAAAACTGTTTTTT
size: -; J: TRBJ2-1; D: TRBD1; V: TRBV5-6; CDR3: CASSSRQGNSYNEQFF; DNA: TGTGCCAGCAGCTCTAGACAGGGTAACTCCTACAATGAGCAGTTCTTC
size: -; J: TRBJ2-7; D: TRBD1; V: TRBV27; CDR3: CASSFLDRFYEQYF; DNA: TGTGCCAGCAGTTTCTTGGACAGGTTCTACGAGCAGTACTTC
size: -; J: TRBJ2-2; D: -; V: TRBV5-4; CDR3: CASSSTDSLGELFF; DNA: TGTGCCAGCAGTTCCACGGACAGCCTCGGGGAGCTGTTTTTT
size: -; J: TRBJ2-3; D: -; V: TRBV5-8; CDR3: CASSFQLGSDTQYF; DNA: TGTGCCAGCAGCTTCCAACTAGGCTCAGATACGCAGTATTTT
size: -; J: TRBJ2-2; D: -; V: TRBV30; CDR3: CAWSETVNTGELFF; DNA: TGTGCCTGGAGTGAGACTGTTAACACCGGGGAGCTGTTTTTT
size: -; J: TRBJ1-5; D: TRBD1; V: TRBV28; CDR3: CASSPPGQGARGNQPQHF; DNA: TGTGCCAGCAGCCCCCCGGGACAGGGGGCTAGGGGCAATCAGCCCCAGCATTTT
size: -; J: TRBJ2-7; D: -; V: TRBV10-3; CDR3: CATSSTGPQGIF; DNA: TGTGCCACCAGCAGTACCGGGCCCCAGGGAATCTTC
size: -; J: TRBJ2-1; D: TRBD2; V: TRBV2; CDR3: CASTSGLAYNEQFF; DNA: TGTGCCAGCACTTCCGGACTAGCGTACAATGAGCAGTTCTTC
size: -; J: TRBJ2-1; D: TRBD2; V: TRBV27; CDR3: CASSHVRTSGASYNEQFF; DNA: TGTGCCAGCAGTCATGTCCGGACTAGCGGGGCTTCCTACAATGAGCAGTTCTTC
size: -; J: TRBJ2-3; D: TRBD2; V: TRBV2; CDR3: CASSDSSGGVTDTQYF; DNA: TGTGCCAGCAGTGACTCCAGCGGGGGGGTCACAGATACGCAGTATTTT
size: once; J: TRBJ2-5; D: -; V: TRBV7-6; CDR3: CASSPRDSEETQYF; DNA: TGTGCCAGCAGCCCTCGGGACTCCGAAGAGACCCAGTACTTC
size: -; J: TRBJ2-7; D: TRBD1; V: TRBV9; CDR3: CASSDPGQGNEQYF; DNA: TGTGCCAGCAGCGATCCGGGACAGGGCAACGAGCAGTACTTC
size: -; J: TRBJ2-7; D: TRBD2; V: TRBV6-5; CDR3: CASSYASGGASYEQYF; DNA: TGTGCCAGCAGTTACGCTAGCGGGGGGGCATCGTACGAGCAGTACTTC
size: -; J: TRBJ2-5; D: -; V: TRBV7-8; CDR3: CASSFRGPQGTQYF; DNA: TGTGCCAGCAGCTTCAGGGGCCCTCAAGGGACCCAGTACTTC
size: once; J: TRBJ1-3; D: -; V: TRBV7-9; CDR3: CASSLVRHGDLGNTIYF; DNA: TGTGCCAGCAGCTTAGTTAGACATGGCGACCTTGGAAACACCATATATTTT
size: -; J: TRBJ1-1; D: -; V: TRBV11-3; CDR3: CASSKGVNTEAFF; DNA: TGTGCCAGCAGCAAGGGGGTGAACACTGAAGCTTTCTTT
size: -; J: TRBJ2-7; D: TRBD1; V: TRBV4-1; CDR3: CASSPQGALSYEQYF; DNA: TGCGCCAGCAGCCCACAGGGGGCGCTTAGCTACGAGCAGTACTTC
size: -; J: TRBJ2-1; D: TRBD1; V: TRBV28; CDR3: CASRPGTGTYNEQFF; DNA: TGTGCCAGCAGGCCCGGGACAGGAACCTACAATGAGCAGTTCTTC
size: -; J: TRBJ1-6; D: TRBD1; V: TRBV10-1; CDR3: CASSETGKEAYNSPLHF; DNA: TGCGCCAGCAGCGAGACAGGGAAAGAAGCCTATAATTCACCCCTCCACTTT